The source of this TCR beta chain is a study of cytomegalovirus exposure and HLA in healthy donors. About this clone: The target antigen is unknown.

V lost 1 base to trimming and J lost 4 bases, with 9 bases between them. The CDR3 extends over 15 amino acids. Germline V gene lookup returns CDR1 SGDLS and CDR2 YYNGEE. Overall study findings and caveats: A later analysis linked roughly 17,000 TCR beta sequences to HLA alleles at 0.05 false discovery rate. Productive status was seen about 90% or about 30% of the time for most TCR beta V segments in an earlier analysis.

The PCR employed 60 Vbeta primers together with 13 Jbeta primers. Assay: immunoSEQ multiplex PCR; the TCRdb copy retains only in-frame clones and omits some. The sample gives about 160,000 clones, 65% to 85% of which show up once; approximately 2.4% is in the top ten. Sequencing input: PBMCs. The sequence was obtained from a male donor in good health and CMV-seronegative. This chain links TRBV9 with TRBJ2-6; D ambiguous. In DNA form, the CDR3 reads TGTGCCAGCAGCGTACAGGCCTCGGGGGCCAACGTCCTGACTTTC. Its translation is CASSVQASGANVLTF.